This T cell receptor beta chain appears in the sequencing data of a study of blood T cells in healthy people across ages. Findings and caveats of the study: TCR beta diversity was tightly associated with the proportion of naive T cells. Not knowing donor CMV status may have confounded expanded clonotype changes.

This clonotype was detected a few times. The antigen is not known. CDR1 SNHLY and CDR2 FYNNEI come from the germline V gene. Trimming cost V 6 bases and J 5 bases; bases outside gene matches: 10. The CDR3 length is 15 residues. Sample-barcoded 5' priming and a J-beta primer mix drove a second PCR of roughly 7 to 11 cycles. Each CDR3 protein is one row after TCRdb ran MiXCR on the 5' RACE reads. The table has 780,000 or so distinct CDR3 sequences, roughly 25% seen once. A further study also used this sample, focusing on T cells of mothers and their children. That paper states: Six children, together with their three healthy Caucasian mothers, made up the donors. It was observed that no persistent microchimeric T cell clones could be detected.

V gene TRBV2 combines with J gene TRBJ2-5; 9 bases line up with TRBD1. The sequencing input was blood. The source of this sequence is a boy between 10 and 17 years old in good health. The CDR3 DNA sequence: TGTGCCAGCAGAGCCGGACAGGGGTTTGGGGAGACCCAGTACTTC. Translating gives CASRAGQGFGETQYF.